This T cell receptor beta chain was observed in a study of identical twins (dated by TCRdb to between 2015 and 2016). A note on the overall study: To test whether fetal clonotypes persist, this study deep-sequenced TCR alpha and beta repertoires from monozygotic twins, from unrelated adults of various ages, and from cord blood. To rule out contamination, replicate twin experiments were performed at different times with different library preparation protocols.

Results and caveats for the whole study, not just this receptor: A weaker excess of twin sharing was found in beta out-of-frame sequences because the signal-to-noise ratio was lowered by fewer shared sequences. Fewer insertions were carried by abundant cord blood beta clonotypes; a weaker similar trend was observed in young adult naive repertoires, while no such trend was observed in memory repertoires. Zero-insertion analyses could be partly confounded by invariant T cells such as MAIT and iNKT, though diverse VJ usage argued against such confounding for most clonotypes. Because the same donors could not be followed over many years, the conclusions relied on cross-sectional statistical analysis. Out-of-frame TCR alpha sequences shared between twins showed an excess of low generation-probability sequences compared with coincidental sharing between unrelated individuals. In monozygotic twins, out-of-frame TCR alpha sharing was systematically underestimated by recombination models, although the models agreed with sharing between unrelated individuals.

Reading from cysteine to phenylalanine, the CDR3 counts 15 amino acids. Kept here is only the CDR3 DNA, which spans 45 bases and is read in frame from base 1. V loses 4 bases at its end and J loses 5 bases; junction bases beyond the gene matches: 7. According to the germline V gene (reference sequence), CDR1 reads SGHKS and CDR2 reads YYEKEE. The receptor library was made with 5' RACE. The sequencer was an Illumina HiSeq 2000. A universal primer binding site was added through template switching, and the final cDNA carried a unique molecular identifier so that TCR cDNA molecules could be counted accurately. Specific primers in the conserved constant-segment region were used to synthesize first-strand cDNA for the TCR alpha and beta chains. To control for contamination, every cDNA library was double barcoded, receiving both a SMART-Mk sample barcode and Illumina barcodes. Two successive PCR steps introduced TruSeq adapter sequences along with Illumina sample barcodes. TCR alpha and beta cDNA libraries were sequenced on the Illumina HiSeq platform with custom primers. The published analysis was carried out like this. MiGEC processed the raw reads to extract unique molecular identifiers, while MiXCR was used to determine the CDR3 positions. For each individual, recombination models were inferred using an EM algorithm with the repgenHMM and IGoR tools. The tcR package in R was used for shared clonotype analysis, with sharing normalized by the product of cloneset sizes. To study raw recombination without the effects of thymic and clonal selection, out-of-frame nonproductive sequences were analyzed. TCRdb reprocessing: public reads trimmed at Q25 with fastp, clones called with MiXCR, in-frame beta chains kept. CDR3 protein duplicates are merged, each entry listing the most common genes and DNA. V and J calls and clone size were set by TCRdb, not the authors. This sample is represented by about 730,000 distinct CDR3 sequences; 21% of them were singletons. The ten biggest clones cover 4% to 5.5% of the sample.

This clonotype was counted between two and nine times. The antigen this receptor binds is unknown. There are no base qualities to consult, and no much larger clone falls within one base. All donors were healthy Caucasians. Three pairs of female monozygotic twins, all aged roughly 18 to 29 years, were included in the twin cohort. The RNA used for TCR libraries was isolated from peripheral blood mononuclear cells. This sample was shared with a second study, whose subject was T cells expressing NK-cell markers. As noted in the second study: Seven or eight donors provided sorted CD3+CD56+NKG2C+, CD3+CD56+NKG2C- and CD3+CD56-NKG2C+ T-cell subsets, whose TCR beta-chain repertoires were profiled. Seven of the eight sequenced donors were HCMV-seropositive and one was HCMV-seronegative. In several experiments an anti-gammadeltaTCR antibody was added to restrict sorting to alphabetaTCR-expressing T cells. For roughly six donors, the dominant CD3+CD56+NKG2C+ clonotypes were among the top 10 CD8+ clonotypes and accounted for about 1.0-7.0% of CD8+ T cells. Those dominant clonotypes were again the most abundant among CD3+CD56-NKG2C+ cells in several donors, at about 28.3-60.1%. Whether the expanded NKG2C-expressing T cell clones were specific for HCMV antigens remained unclear. All eight donors whose samples were sequenced were randomly selected healthy volunteers, three of them men and five women. A commercial ELISA kit detecting HCMV-specific IgG in serum was used to determine HCMV serostatus. For several donors, unsorted PBMC were also used to sequence bulk peripheral blood T-cell repertoires. MIGEC handled demultiplexing of the reads and grouping by UMI, while MiTCR was used to assemble and quantify clonotypes. To remove erroneous sequences, TCR cDNA sequences were retained only when supported by two or more reads. The tcR package was used for downstream repertoire analysis, with clonotypes matched between fractions based on CDR3 nucleotide sequence plus V segment. VDJmatch was used to annotate antigen specificity against VDJdb, with one amino acid substitution in CDR3 permitted.

The receptor chain draws on TRBV5-5 and TRBJ2-7, and TRBD2 aligns with 12 junction nucleotides. Sequenced material: PBMCs. The receptor was isolated from a young woman in good health. This receptor carries the CDR3 CASSIGLAGCDEQYF. The DNA reads TGTGCCAGCAGCATCGGACTAGCGGGGTGCGACGAGCAGTACTTC.